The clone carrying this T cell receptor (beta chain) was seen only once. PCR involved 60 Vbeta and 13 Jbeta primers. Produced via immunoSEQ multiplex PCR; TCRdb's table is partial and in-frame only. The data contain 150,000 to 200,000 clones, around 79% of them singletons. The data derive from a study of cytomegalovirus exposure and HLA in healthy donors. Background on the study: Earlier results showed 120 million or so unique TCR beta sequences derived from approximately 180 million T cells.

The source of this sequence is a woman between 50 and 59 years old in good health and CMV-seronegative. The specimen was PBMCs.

The CDR3 DNA is TGTGCCAGCAGTTTATACCCGGGACAGGGGACGCACACCTTC. Its protein product is CASSLYPGQGTHTF. The V call is TRBV28, the J call TRBJ1-2; 10 bases are shared with TRBD1. Trimming took 1 base from V and 12 from J; bases not matched to a gene: 8. This CDR3 has 14 residues. CDR1 MDHEN and CDR2 SYDVKM come from the germline V gene.